This paragraph covers one TCR beta chain sequence. This record comes from a study of blood T cell repertoires in COVID-19. Some clones are missing from TCRdb's copy, which holds only in-frame ones; the method was immunoSEQ multiplex PCR. The table has almost 200,000 clones, about 85% seen once. The material sequenced was peripheral blood. This receptor was identified in a man between 60 and 70 years old with COVID-19, enrolled during active disease.

The CDR3 sequence is CAISLRDRGPTNYGYTF. In DNA, the CDR3 is TGTGCCATCAGTCTCCGGGACAGGGGCCCTACTAACTATGGCTACACCTTC. This chain links TRBV10-3 with TRBJ1-2; TRBD1 matches 10 bases. Germline-derived CDR1 and CDR2 are ENHRY and SYGVKD. The V segment lost 5 bases and the J segment 0 bases; nucleotides outside the gene matches: 9. The CDR3 is made up of 17 amino acids.